This TCR beta chain originates from a study of T cell repertoires in cytomegalovirus infection. Notes on the study in general: The study identified carriers of CMV plus the relevant HLA from cumulative public TCR beta family frequency. CMV-specific TCR beta clonotypes restricted by HLA-C dominated the ex vivo response.

MiXCR, run by TCRdb on the reads, gives a single entry per CDR3 protein. The profile shows around 350,000 distinct CDR3 sequences, around 18% of them singletons. There are a few counts of this clonotype. Antigen: not known. Germline loops: CDR1 DFQATT, CDR2 SNEGSKA (reference sequence). This CDR3 region has 17 residues. The ends lost 3 bases at V and 1 base at J; junction bases unmatched: 13. Sequencing was carried out using PBMCs. The clonotype was recovered from a human donor in good health (CMV status not recorded). Some clones in this sample may be carry-over from other donors' samples. V usage is TRBV20-1 and J usage is TRBJ1-1; 8 bases align to TRBD1. The CDR3 sequence: CSASPVGTGGPNTEAFF. DNA for the CDR3: TGCAGTGCTAGTCCAGTGGGAACAGGGGGACCGAACACTGAAGCTTTCTTT.